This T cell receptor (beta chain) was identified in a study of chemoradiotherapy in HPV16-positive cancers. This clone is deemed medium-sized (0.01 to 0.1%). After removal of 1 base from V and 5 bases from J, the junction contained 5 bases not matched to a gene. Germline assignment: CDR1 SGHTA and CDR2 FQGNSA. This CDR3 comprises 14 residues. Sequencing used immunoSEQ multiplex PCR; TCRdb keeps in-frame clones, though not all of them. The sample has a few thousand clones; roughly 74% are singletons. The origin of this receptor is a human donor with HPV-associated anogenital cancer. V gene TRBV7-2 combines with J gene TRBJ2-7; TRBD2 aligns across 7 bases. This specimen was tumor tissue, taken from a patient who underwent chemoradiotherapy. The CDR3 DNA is TGTGCCAGCAGCTTAGTGGCGGGAGCCCACGAGCAGTACTTC. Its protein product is CASSLVAGAHEQYF.